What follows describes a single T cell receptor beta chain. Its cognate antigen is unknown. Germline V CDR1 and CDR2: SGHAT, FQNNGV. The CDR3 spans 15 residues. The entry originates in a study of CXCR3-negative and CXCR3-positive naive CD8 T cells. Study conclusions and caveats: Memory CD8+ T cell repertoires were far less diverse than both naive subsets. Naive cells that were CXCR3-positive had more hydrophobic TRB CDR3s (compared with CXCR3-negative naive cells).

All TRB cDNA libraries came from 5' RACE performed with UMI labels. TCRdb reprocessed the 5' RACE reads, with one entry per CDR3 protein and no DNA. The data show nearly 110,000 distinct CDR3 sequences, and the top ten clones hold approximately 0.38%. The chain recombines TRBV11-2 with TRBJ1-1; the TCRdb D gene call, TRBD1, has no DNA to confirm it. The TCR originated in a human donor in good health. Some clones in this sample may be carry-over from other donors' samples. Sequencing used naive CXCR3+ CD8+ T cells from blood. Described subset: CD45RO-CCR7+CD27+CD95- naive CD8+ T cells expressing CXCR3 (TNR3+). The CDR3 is CASSGKQGLNTEAFF.